A selection of T cell receptor beta chains follows, all from one sample in a study of T cells after yellow fever vaccination. TCRdb re-called the 5' RACE reads through MiXCR, storing one row per CDR3 protein. Of 310,000 or so distinct CDR3 sequences listed, around 7.3% were seen once; the top ten hold about 18%. Here the sequenced sample was PBMCs, taken about 41 days after the first yellow fever vaccination. These receptors all come from a man aged 18 to 30 who received the YFV17D yellow fever vaccine. CDR3s include the opening cysteine and the closing phenylalanine or tryptophan. A D gene is named only where the DNA matches it firmly. Clone size is given for some rows only: seen once, a few or many times, or a class if the clone is expanded.

>-|TRBV24-1|-|TRBJ1-2
TGTGCCACCCCTTGGAGGTACTATGGCTACACCTTC
CATPWRYYGYTF
>TRBD1|TRBV20-1|few|TRBJ1-4
TGCAGTGCTTACCGACAGGGAGGGGAAAAACTGTTTTTT
CSAYRQGGEKLFF
>-|TRBV20-1|few|TRBJ1-4
TGCAGTGCTAGAGGGACGGTCGCAACTAATGAAAAACTGTTTTTT
CSARGTVATNEKLFF
>-|TRBV6-5|many|TRBJ2-1
TGTGCCAGCAGTTACTCACACCGGGACACTTACAGCTCCTACAATGAGCAGTTCTTC
CASSYSHRDTYSSYNEQFF
>-|TRBV2|few|TRBJ2-3
TGTGCCAGCAGTGACCTCGACAGGCGGCTTATCACAGATACGCAGTATTTT
CASSDLDRRLITDTQYF
>-|TRBV16|few|TRBJ1-5
TGTGCCAGCAGCCAATCGGAAGTCCTACTCAATCAGCCCCAGCATTTT
CASSQSEVLLNQPQHF
>TRBD2|TRBV27|-|TRBJ2-1
TGTGCCAGCAGTCCAGGGACTAGCGGGGGTTATGAGCAGTTCTTC
CASSPGTSGGYEQFF
>TRBD1|TRBV7-8|-|TRBJ1-5
TGTGCCAGCAGCTTACGGGGACAGGGGGGATCATGGAGCAATCAGCCCCAGCATTTT
CASSLRGQGGSWSNQPQHF
>TRBD2|TRBV6-5|-|TRBJ2-5
TGTGCCAGCAGTTCGCTAGCGGGCTTTGGTCAGGAGACCCAGTACTTC
CASSSLAGFGQETQYF
>TRBD2|TRBV4-1|few|TRBJ2-2
TGCGCCAGCAGCCGAGGACTAGCGGGGCCCCGGGAGCTGTTTTTT
CASSRGLAGPRELFF
>-|TRBV4-1|few|TRBJ2-1
TGCGCCAGCAGCCTGCCGGGCTACTACAATGAGCAGTTCTTC
CASSLPGYYNEQFF
>-|TRBV4-3|few|TRBJ1-1
TGCGCCAGCAGCCAAGAGGAGGGGCTCCCTAACCCTGAAGCTTTCTTT
CASSQEEGLPNPEAFF
>-|TRBV18|many|TRBJ2-4
TGTGCCAGCTCACCACCGGGGGGATTAGCCAAAAACATTCAGTACTTC
CASSPPGGLAKNIQYF
>-|TRBV6-1|-|TRBJ1-2
TGTGCCAGCAGCCGCTCCGCAGGGGCATCTGTCCCAAGAGGCTACACCTTC
CASSRSAGASVPRGYTF
>-|TRBV7-2|few|TRBJ2-7
TGTGCCAGCAGCTTCCACAGGGCCTACGAGCAGTACTTC
CASSFHRAYEQYF
>TRBD2|TRBV2|-|TRBJ2-1
TGTGCCAGCAGGCGACTAGCGGGGTCCCGTGGTGACAATGAGCAGTTCTTC
CASRRLAGSRGDNEQFF
>TRBD1|TRBV20-1|-|TRBJ1-1
TGCAGTGCTAGACCTGGAGGGGGCGCGAAGAACACTGAAGCTTTCTTT
CSARPGGGAKNTEAFF
>-|TRBV6-1|few|TRBJ2-5
TGTGCCAGCAGTGGATCACGGGGGAGGTTGTGGGAGACCCAGTACTTC
CASSGSRGRLWETQYF
>-|TRBV20-1|few|TRBJ1-1
TGCAGTGCTAGAGATAATTCAGGACGTGAAGCTTTCTTT
CSARDNSGREAFF
>-|TRBV5-6|few|TRBJ1-5
TGTGCCAGCAGCTTGGCGGGGGGACATCAGCCCCAGCATTTT
CASSLAGGHQPQHF
>-|TRBV5-1|-|TRBJ1-1
TGCGCCAGCAGCTTTGATACAGAGACTGAAGCTTTCTTT
CASSFDTETEAFF
>-|TRBV5-1|-|TRBJ2-2
TGCGCCAGCAGCCCGGACGGGGGCGCAGGCACCGGGGAGCTGTTTTTT
CASSPDGGAGTGELFF
>TRBD1|TRBV5-1|few|TRBJ2-2
TGCGCCAGCAGTGGACAGGGGATGGCGAACACCGGGGAGCTGTTTTTT
CASSGQGMANTGELFF
>-|TRBV19|few|TRBJ2-3
TGTGCCAGACCTAAGGCACCCCCTAGCACAGATACGCAGTATTTT
CARPKAPPSTDTQYF
>-|TRBV7-9|few|TRBJ2-7
TGTGCCAGCAGCTTACTGGCGTACGAGCAGTACTTC
CASSLLAYEQYF
>TRBD1|TRBV6-1|-|TRBJ1-5
TGTGCCAGCAGACAAGGCGGGACAGTCTTCAATCAGCCCCAGCATTTT
CASRQGGTVFNQPQHF
>-|TRBV2|-|TRBJ1-1
TGTGCCAGCAACCTCTGGGACAAGAACACTGAAGCTTTCTTT
CASNLWDKNTEAFF
>TRBD1|TRBV12-3/TRBV12-4|few|TRBJ2-1
TGTGCCAGCAGTACCGACAGGGGGGGAGACAATGAGCAGTTCTTC
CASSTDRGGDNEQFF
>-|TRBV19|-|TRBJ1-2
TGTGCCAGTAGTACCCGTTGGGGCTACACCTTC
CASSTRWGYTF
>-|TRBV9|-|TRBJ1-5
TGTGCCAGCAGCGTAGCAGGCGACTCCGACGATCAGCCCCAGCATTTT
CASSVAGDSDDQPQHF
>-|TRBV4-1|-|TRBJ1-3
TGCGCCAGTCGGGAACAGGACTTAATACACTCTGGAAACACCATATATTTT
CASREQDLIHSGNTIYF
>-|TRBV7-9|-|TRBJ2-5
TGTGCCAGCGGGAAGGAGGCGGCGGGGGAGACCCAGTACTTC
CASGKEAAGETQYF
>-|TRBV3-1|-|TRBJ2-5
TGTGCCAGCAGCCAAGACCTCGCGGGGGCAAAAGAGACCCAGTACTTC
CASSQDLAGAKETQYF
>-|TRBV15|few|TRBJ2-4
TGTGCCACCAGCAGAGATCTGGGTTCTGCCAAAAACATTCAGTACTTC
CATSRDLGSAKNIQYF
>TRBD2|TRBV30|many|TRBJ2-3
TGTGCCTGGCATAGCGGGGAAACCCAAATAGATACGCAGTATTTT
CAWHSGETQIDTQYF
>-|TRBV11-2|few|TRBJ2-1
TGTGCCAGCAGCCCAATGGTCTGGACGGGCAGCTCCTACAATGAGCAGTTCTTC
CASSPMVWTGSSYNEQFF
>TRBD2|TRBV20-1|-|TRBJ2-7
TGCAGTGCTAGAGGCCCGGGGGGTTACGAGCAGTACTTC
CSARGPGGYEQYF
>-|TRBV6-2/TRBV6-3|-|TRBJ2-7
TGTGCCAGCACCCTCCGGAGATCTGTTGTAACCTACGAGCAGTACTTC
CASTLRRSVVTYEQYF
>-|TRBV5-6|many|TRBJ2-4
TGTGCCACGGGATTTCTGGGCTTGAACATTCAGTACTTC
CATGFLGLNIQYF
>TRBD1|TRBV20-1|-|TRBJ1-2
TGCAGTGCTAGAAACAGGGGTTGGAACTATGGCTACACCTTC
CSARNRGWNYGYTF
>TRBD1|TRBV10-3|-|TRBJ2-2
TGTGCCACACTTCGGGGGACAGGGGACACCGGGGAGCTGTTTTTT
CATLRGTGDTGELFF
>TRBD2|TRBV11-2|few|TRBJ2-3
TGTGCCAGCAGTCCCGGGACTACTGGCACGCAGTATTTT
CASSPGTTGTQYF
>-|TRBV4-1|many|TRBJ1-6
TGCGCCAGCAGCCAAGAAGGGGATTTTAATTCACCCCTCCACTTT
CASSQEGDFNSPLHF
>-|TRBV4-2|few|TRBJ1-1
TGTGCCAGCAGCCAAGGGGAGTGGGCTTTCTTT
CASSQGEWAFF
>TRBD1|TRBV29-1|few|TRBJ1-1
TGCAGCGTCTTTACGAGGGACAGGGGGCACACTGAAGCTTTCTTT
CSVFTRDRGHTEAFF
>TRBD1|TRBV27|-|TRBJ1-5
TGTGCCAGCAGTTTCCTCGATCGGGGACAGGGGGGGGTAAAACAGCCCCAGCATTTT
CASSFLDRGQGGVKQPQHF
>-|TRBV7-6|-|TRBJ2-5
TGTGCCAGCAGCCCAGGTGCGGTTACGGAGACCCAGTACTTC
CASSPGAVTETQYF
>TRBD1|TRBV2|many|TRBJ2-1
TGTGCCAGCAGTGAAGCACCGACAGGGATTGAGCAGTTCTTC
CASSEAPTGIEQFF
>-|TRBV7-9|many|TRBJ1-2
TGTGCCAGCAGCTTAAGAACAGCTGGCTACACCTTC
CASSLRTAGYTF
>-|TRBV20-1|few|TRBJ1-5
TGCAGTGCTAGAGATAAGGCAGGGTGGGAGGATCAGCCCCAGCATTTT
CSARDKAGWEDQPQHF
>TRBD2|TRBV19|few|TRBJ2-2
TGTGCCAGTAGTCCCCTAGCGGGGGATATCACCGGGGAGCTGTTTTTT
CASSPLAGDITGELFF
>-|TRBV7-7|few|TRBJ2-3
TGTGCCAGCAGCTCCACCGACACAGATACGCAGTATTTT
CASSSTDTDTQYF
>-|TRBV7-8|few|TRBJ1-1
TGTGCCAGCAGCTTGGGGCAGGGCAGGGGAGCTTTCTTT
CASSLGQGRGAFF